This TCR beta chain was sequenced in a study of cytomegalovirus exposure and HLA in healthy donors. General study findings and limits: Upon later analysis, HLA-associated TCR beta chains proved more clonally expanded than other, equally common chains.

Comments on this clone: Its antigen is currently unknown.

The CDR3 length is 14 residues. Germline CDR1 is MGHDK and CDR2 is SYGVNS. V was pared by 1 base and J by 5 bases, with 5 bases of the junction left unmatched. PCR employed 60 Vbeta and 13 Jbeta primers. Profiling relied on immunoSEQ multiplex PCR, and the TCRdb table lists in-frame clones only, not all of them. The sample has 150,000 or so clones. The source of this sequence is a woman aged 60-75 years in good health and CMV-seronegative. The specimen sequenced was PBMCs. V and J are TRBV25-1 and TRBJ2-7; 7 bases map to TRBD2. The CDR3 reads CASSESGGRDEQYF. CDR3 DNA: TGTGCCAGCAGTGAATCGGGGGGTAGGGACGAGCAGTACTTC.